These T cell receptor beta chains were read from a single sample in a study of identical twins. TCRdb re-called the 5' RACE reads with MiXCR, one entry per CDR3 protein. Altogether 540,000 or so distinct CDR3 sequences are present, more than 20% being singletons, with the ten largest covering approximately 0.5%. These data also featured in a second study, about yellow fever vaccine responses in identical twins.

Sequencing was performed on CD4+ T cells sorted from blood. These TCRs come from a woman younger than 35 in good health. The CDR3 runs from the conserved cysteine through the conserved F or W. D genes are given only for firm matches. Size is omitted from some rows. Given values are once, few, many or a class for expanded clones.

j_call v_call d_call clone_size cdr3_aa cdr3_nt
TRBJ2-7 TRBV20-1 . . CSANDISSYEQYF TGCAGTGCTAATGATATATCCTCCTACGAGCAGTACTTC
TRBJ2-1 TRBV29-1 TRBD1 . CSVPQGDNEQFF TGCAGCGTCCCACAGGGGGACAATGAGCAGTTCTTC
TRBJ2-1 TRBV6-1 TRBD2 few CASTLAGGGNEQFF TGTGCCAGCACACTAGCGGGAGGTGGCAATGAGCAGTTCTTC
TRBJ2-3 TRBV7-8 TRBD2 . CASSSSGYRPTDTQYF TGTGCCAGCAGCTCTAGCGGCTACAGGCCCACAGATACGCAGTATTTT
TRBJ1-2 TRBV20-1 . few CSGDGSYGYTF TGCAGTGGGGATGGAAGCTATGGCTACACCTTC
TRBJ2-1 TRBV12-3/TRBV12-4 . few CASSFRAPREQFF TGTGCCAGCAGTTTTCGGGCTCCTCGGGAGCAGTTCTTC
TRBJ2-4 TRBV7-2 TRBD1 . CASSFDRAQNIQYF TGTGCCAGCAGCTTCGACAGGGCCCAAAACATTCAGTACTTC
TRBJ1-2 TRBV7-9 TRBD1 . CASSFSYGTGDGYTF TGTGCCAGCAGCTTCTCTTATGGGACAGGGGATGGCTACACCTTC
TRBJ2-2 TRBV7-2 . few CASSSYFTGELFF TGTGCCAGCAGCTCCTATTTCACCGGGGAGCTGTTTTTT
TRBJ1-1 TRBV19 . . CASKAHTGGEVNTEAFF TGTGCCAGTAAGGCACACACGGGGGGCGAAGTGAACACTGAAGCTTTCTTT
TRBJ2-5 TRBV9 TRBD2 . CKSSGRTSGETQYF TGTAAAAGCAGCGGAAGGACTAGCGGGGAGACCCAGTACTTC
TRBJ2-5 TRBV20-1 . . CSAILGTSYQETQYF TGCAGTGCTATCCTTGGGACATCGTACCAAGAGACCCAGTACTTC
TRBJ2-1 TRBV3-1 TRBD2 few CASSRAGTSGGPSYNEQFF TGTGCCAGCAGCCGGGCTGGGACTAGCGGGGGGCCCTCCTACAATGAGCAGTTCTTC
TRBJ2-3 TRBV29-1 TRBD1 once CSVDDRGRADTQYF TGCAGCGTTGATGACAGGGGGCGCGCAGATACGCAGTATTTT
TRBJ2-7 TRBV5-8 TRBD2 . CASSFSSGSTYEQYF TGTGCCAGCAGCTTCTCTAGCGGGAGCACCTACGAGCAGTACTTC
TRBJ1-2 TRBV6-5 TRBD1 . CASSHRGQDYGYTF TGTGCCAGCAGTCACAGGGGACAGGACTATGGCTACACCTTC
TRBJ2-4 TRBV29-1 TRBD1 . CSAGGQGTNIQYF TGCAGCGCCGGAGGACAGGGCACAAACATTCAGTACTTC
TRBJ2-1 TRBV15 TRBD2 few CATSRPSGPYNEQFF TGTGCCACCAGCAGACCTAGCGGACCCTACAATGAGCAGTTCTTC
TRBJ2-3 TRBV5-1 TRBD1 few CASSLGTGGQDTQYF TGCGCCAGCAGCCTCGGGACAGGGGGACAAGATACGCAGTATTTT
TRBJ2-5 TRBV12-3/TRBV12-4 TRBD1 . CASSFKTGPGETQYF TGTGCCAGCAGTTTTAAGACAGGGCCGGGGGAGACCCAGTACTTC
TRBJ2-1 TRBV3-1 . . CASSQAGRNNEQFF TGTGCCAGCAGCCAAGCTGGTAGAAACAATGAGCAGTTCTTC
TRBJ2-3 TRBV6-2/TRBV6-3 TRBD2 . CASRLAGAPPSTDTQYF TGTGCCAGCAGACTAGCGGGGGCGCCACCCAGCACAGATACGCAGTATTTT
TRBJ2-2 TRBV18 TRBD2 few CASSPFGLAPGGAGELFF TGTGCCAGCTCACCTTTCGGACTAGCGCCCGGAGGGGCCGGGGAGCTGTTTTTT
TRBJ2-1 TRBV20-1 . few CSARNSLSSYNEQFF TGCAGTGCTAGAAACAGTTTGTCGTCCTACAATGAGCAGTTCTTC
TRBJ2-1 TRBV12-3/TRBV12-4 TRBD2 . CASSRTSRSSYNEQFF TGTGCCAGCAGCCGGACTAGCCGAAGCTCCTACAATGAGCAGTTCTTC
TRBJ1-6 TRBV12-3/TRBV12-4 . few CASSLGGSGNSPLHF TGTGCCAGCAGTTTAGGGGGGAGCGGTAATTCACCCCTCCACTTT
TRBJ2-5 TRBV5-1 . . CASSTTQGIGETQYF TGCGCCAGCAGCACCACCCAGGGGATTGGGGAGACCCAGTACTTC
TRBJ2-2 TRBV5-5 . . CASTPRGGRSVVELFF TGTGCCAGCACCCCACGGGGCGGCAGGTCGGTTGTGGAGCTGTTTTTT
TRBJ1-5 TRBV12-3/TRBV12-4 TRBD1 once CASSSQGQGGQPQHF TGTGCCAGCAGCTCCCAAGGACAGGGTGGTCAGCCCCAGCATTTT
TRBJ2-1 TRBV5-1 TRBD2 few CASSLAGTSGSGDNEQFF TGCGCCAGCAGCTTGGCCGGGACTAGCGGGAGTGGCGACAATGAGCAGTTCTTC
TRBJ1-3 TRBV24-1 . . CATSDLSGRNTIYF TGTGCCACCAGTGATTTGTCAGGTCGAAACACCATATATTTT
TRBJ2-5 TRBV7-7 TRBD1 . CASSSPGGTETQYF TGTGCCAGCAGCTCCCCAGGGGGTACAGAGACCCAGTACTTC
TRBJ2-4 TRBV29-1 . . CSVRGLGTKNIQYF TGCAGCGTTAGAGGGCTTGGAACCAAAAACATTCAGTACTTC
TRBJ1-1 TRBV6-5 . few CASQGWTTEAFF TGTGCCAGCCAGGGGTGGACCACTGAAGCTTTCTTT